A single sample gave rise to the 4 T cell receptor beta chains below, sequenced in a study of OX40 agonist ivuxolimab in advanced cancers. Generated by immunoSEQ multiplex PCR, the TCRdb table keeps only in-frame clones and is missing some. Of approximately 50,000 clones in the sample, about 86% were seen once. The source material was CD4+ or CD8+ T cells sorted from blood, sampled in a trial of the OX40 agonist ivuxolimab. The receptor set was obtained from an adult with an advanced solid tumor such as melanoma, head and neck, liver or kidney cancer.

The V and J genes are TRBV12-5 and TRBJ2-2; 9 positions agree with TRBD2. CDR1 is LGHNT and CDR2 is FRNRAP in the germline V gene. Trimming took 6 bases from V and 9 from J; bases not matched to a gene: 2. The CDR3 is 12 residues long. Here the CDR3 reads CASGREGRELFF. The CDR3 DNA reads TGTGCTAGTGGGCGGGAGGGTAGGGAGCTGTTTTTT.

The chain links TRBV20-1 to TRBJ2-1; D gene unclear. Germline-derived CDR1 and CDR2 are DFQATT and SNEGSKA (reference sequence). V was clipped by 6 bases and J by 10 bases, with 13 bases between them. CDR3 length: 11 amino acids. The CDR3 sequence is CSAYLVAEQFF. The CDR3 DNA reads TGCAGTGCCTACCTAGTCGCCGAGCAGTTCTTC.

The chain has TRBV9 and TRBJ2-1; tentatively, D is TRBD2 (6 bases). Germline values: CDR1 SGDLS, CDR2 YYNGEE. The CDR3 spans 15 residues. V was trimmed by 6 bases and J by 9 bases, leaving 22 bases between them. The DNA for the CDR3 is TGTGCCAGCAACCACGGTCCAGGAGGGCGTATTGAGCAGTTCTTC. It specifies CASNHGPGGRIEQFF. The entire variable domain, with the rest obtained from reference TRBV9 and TRBJ2-1, is as follows: DSGVTQTPKHLITATGQRVTLRCSPRSGDLSVYWYQQSLDQGLQFLIQYYNGEERAKGNILERFSAQQFPDLHSELNLSSLELGDSALYFCASNHGPGGRIEQFFGPGTRLTVL.

The chain links TRBV19 to TRBJ2-2; D is unclear. Germline CDR1 and CDR2: LNHDA and SQIVND (reference sequence). The length of the CDR3 is 14 residues. V lost 3 bases and J lost 7, with 12 bases in between. CDR3 in amino acids: CASSIPGSYGELFF. The DNA of the CDR3 is TGTGCCAGTAGTATCCCCGGGTCCTACGGGGAGCTGTTTTTT. The full variable domain, in which reference TRBV19 and TRBJ2-2 provide the parts outside the CDR3, is DGGITQSPKYLFRKEGQNVTLSCEQNLNHDAMYWYRQDPGQGLRLIYYSQIVNDFQKGDIAEGYSVSREKKESFPLTVTSAQKNPTAFYLCASSIPGSYGELFFGEGSRLTVL.